One sample yielded the 8 T cell receptor beta chains listed below, sequenced in a study of blood T cells in healthy people across ages. A second PCR, run for roughly 6 to 11 cycles, used a sample-barcoded 5' primer plus a J-beta primer mix. Each CDR3 protein gets one entry after TCRdb re-called the 5' RACE reads with MiXCR. The data contain about 570,000 distinct CDR3 sequences, about 26% of them seen just once; the ten biggest clones take up about 18%. The sequenced sample was blood. The receptors shown here come from a woman between 65 and 79 years old in good health.

The chain uses TRBV10-3 and TRBJ2-1, with TRBD1 as a possible D gene (6 bases). This CDR3 is built from 14 residues. V lost 11 bases and J lost 4, with 18 bases in between. CDR1 and CDR2 from the germline V gene are ENHRY and SYGVKD. The chain's CDR3 is CAASGDKGYNEQFF. For the CDR3, the DNA is TGTGCCGCCTCAGGGGACAAGGGTTACAATGAGCAGTTCTTC.

J is TRBJ2-3 and V is TRBV7-2, with D unresolved. Germline V gives CDR1 SGHTA, CDR2 FQGNSA. The CDR3 is 13 residues long. The V gene lost 4 bases and the J gene lost 4 bases, with 9 bases spanning the gap. CDR3 sequence (DNA): TGTGCCAGCAGCTATAGAGCAGCAGATACGCAGTATTTT. Protein: CASSYRAADTQYF. Complete variable domain (other parts from reference TRBV7-2 and TRBJ2-3): GAGVSQSPSNKVTEKGKDVELRCDPISGHTALYWYRQSLGQGLEFLIYFQGNSAPDKSGLPSDRFSAERTGGSVSTLTIQRTQQEDSAVYLCASSYRAADTQYFGPGTRLTVL.

Notes on this clonotype: Sequence at one end of the junction differs from germline and may be a read error. The chain carries TRBV5-1 and TRBJ1-1; 9 bases are a match to TRBD1. The germline V gene has CDR1 SGHRS and CDR2 YFSETQ. This CDR3 region has 15 residues. In DNA, the CDR3 is TGCGCCAGCGGCTTACAGGGGGCGCAGGACACTGAAGCTTTCTTT. Translation: CASGLQGAQDTEAFF.

This clonotype was seen ten or more times. The chain uses TRBV20-1 and TRBJ2-7; 11 nucleotides agree with TRBD2. V trimming: 1 base; J trimming: 2 bases; junction bases outside the gene matches: 4. Germline V lookup: CDR1 DFQATT, CDR2 SNEGSKA (reference sequence). The CDR3 sequence is 15 residues long. CDR3 sequence (DNA): TGCAGTGCTAGAGCGACTAGCGGGGCCACCTACGAGCAGTACTTC. Translation: CSARATSGATYEQYF.

This sequence joins TRBV3-1 and TRBJ2-2, with 9 bases that match TRBD2. CDR1 and CDR2 (germline): LGHDT, YNNKEL (reference sequence). Trimming removed 11 bases from V and 0 bases from J; junction bases left unmatched: 4. There are 14 residues in the CDR3. DNA for the CDR3: TGTGCCTCGGGACTAGCATCGAACACCGGGGAGCTGTTTTTT. Protein sequence: CASGLASNTGELFF.

This clonotype was seen only a few times. The chain joins TRBV11-3 to TRBJ2-1; D tentatively reads TRBD1 or TRBD2 (6 bases each). V shed 6 bases and J shed 7 bases, with 16 bases lying between them. The CDR3 has 14 residues. From germline, CDR1 is SGHNT and CDR2 YENEEA. CDR3 in DNA: TGTGCCAGCAGGTGGGGGGCCCTCGGGAATGAGCAGTTCTTC. Translating it yields CASRWGALGNEQFF.

The chain uses TRBV5-1 and TRBJ2-5, with TRBD2 matching 8 bases. V shed 3 bases and J 4 bases; nucleotides not matched to a gene: 5. The V gene's germline CDR1 is SGHRS and CDR2 YFSETQ. The CDR3 sequence is 14 residues long. The CDR3 is CASSSGLVPETQYF. CDR3 DNA: TGCGCCAGCAGCTCGGGACTAGTTCCAGAGACCCAGTACTTC.

This rearrangement joins TRBV27 to TRBJ1-1; maybe TRBD1 (5 bases). The CDR3 spans 14 residues. Trimming removed 6 bases from V and 1 base from J, with 12 bases in between. Germline CDR1 reads MNHEY; CDR2 reads SMNVEV (reference sequence). The CDR3 bases are TGTGCCAGCAGGACCTATACAGGGAACACTGAAGCTTTCTTT. It yields the protein CASRTYTGNTEAFF.